This TCR beta chain was profiled in a study of blood T cells in healthy people across ages. Concerning this clonotype: Its target is unknown.

Those donating, healthy Caucasian individuals from Russia, were aged roughly 6 to 100. Whole-study results and caveats: The recorded TCR beta diversity per million T cells decreased in a roughly linear manner with age. Unsorted PBMCs ruled out conclusive naive versus antigen-experienced comparison.

Then a second PCR, running roughly 7 to 11 cycles, was carried out with a sample-barcoded 5' primer and a J-beta primer mix. TCRdb re-called the 5' RACE reads through MiXCR, storing one row per CDR3 protein. The repertoire holds about 290,000 distinct CDR3 sequences, with roughly 26% as singletons. The origin of this receptor is a woman in her 70s in good health. Sequenced sample: blood.

Here the CDR3 DNA reads TGCAGCGTTGAAAGGGGCAGGACTTACAATGAGCAGTTCTTC. Translating gives CSVERGRTYNEQFF. The chain carries TRBV29-1 and TRBJ2-1; D could derive from TRBD1 or TRBD2 (5 bases each). Germline-derived CDR1 and CDR2 are SQVTM and ANQGSEA. V was cut by 2 bases and J by 4 bases, with 12 bases left in between. The CDR3 length is 14 residues.